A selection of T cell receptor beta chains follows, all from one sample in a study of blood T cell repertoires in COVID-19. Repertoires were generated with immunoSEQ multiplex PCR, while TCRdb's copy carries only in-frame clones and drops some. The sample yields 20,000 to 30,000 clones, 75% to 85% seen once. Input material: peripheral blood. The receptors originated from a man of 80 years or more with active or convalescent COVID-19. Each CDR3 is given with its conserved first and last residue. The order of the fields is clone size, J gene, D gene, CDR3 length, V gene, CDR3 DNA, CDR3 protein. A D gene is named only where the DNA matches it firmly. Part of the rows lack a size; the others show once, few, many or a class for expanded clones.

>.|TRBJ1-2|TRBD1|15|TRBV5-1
TGCGCCAGCAGCGCAGACAGGGGAGCCGGAAGGGGCTACACCTTC
CASSADRGAGRGYTF
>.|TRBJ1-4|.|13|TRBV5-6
TGTGCCAGCAGCTTAATCACAGATGAAAAACTGTTTTTT
CASSLITDEKLFF
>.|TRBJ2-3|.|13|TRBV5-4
TGTGCCAGCAGCCGGACAGACACAGATACGCAGTATTTT
CASSRTDTDTQYF
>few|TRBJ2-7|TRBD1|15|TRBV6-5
TGTGCCAGCAGTTACAACAGGGGGCCAGGCTACGAGCAGTACTTC
CASSYNRGPGYEQYF
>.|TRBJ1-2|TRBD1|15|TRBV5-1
TGCGCCAGCAGCCCCCCCGCCACAGGGGGCGTTGGCTACACCTTC
CASSPPATGGVGYTF
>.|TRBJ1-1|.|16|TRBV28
TGTGCCAGCAGCCCCCCGGGGGGAAGGGGAAACACTGAAGCTTTCTTT
CASSPPGGRGNTEAFF
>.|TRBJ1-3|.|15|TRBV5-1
TGCGCCAGCAGCTTGGAAGGAGGGTCTGGAAACACCATATATTTT
CASSLEGGSGNTIYF
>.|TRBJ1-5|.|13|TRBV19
TGTGCCAGTCGGGGAGGCGGCAATCAGCCCCAGCATTTT
CASRGGGNQPQHF
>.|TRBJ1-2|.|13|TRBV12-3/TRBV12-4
TGTGCCAGCAGTTCGACAGACGTTCTAGGCTACACCTTC
CASSSTDVLGYTF
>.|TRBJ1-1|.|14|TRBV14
TGTGCCAGCAGCCCTGAGGGGGGGCGGGCTGAAGCTTTCTTT
CASSPEGGRAEAFF